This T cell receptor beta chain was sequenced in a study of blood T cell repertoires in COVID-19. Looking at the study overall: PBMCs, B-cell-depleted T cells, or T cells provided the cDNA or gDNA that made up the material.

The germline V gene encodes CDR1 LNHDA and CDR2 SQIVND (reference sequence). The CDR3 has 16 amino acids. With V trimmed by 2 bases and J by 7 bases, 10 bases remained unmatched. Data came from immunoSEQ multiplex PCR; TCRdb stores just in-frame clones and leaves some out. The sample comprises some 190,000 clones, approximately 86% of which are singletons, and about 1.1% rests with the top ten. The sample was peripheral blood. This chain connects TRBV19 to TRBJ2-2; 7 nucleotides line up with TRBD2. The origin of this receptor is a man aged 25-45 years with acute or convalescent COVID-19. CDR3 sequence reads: CASSILATGGVGELFF. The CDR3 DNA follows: TGTGCCAGTAGTATACTCGCAACGGGAGGAGTCGGGGAGCTGTTTTTT.